A single sample gave rise to the 4 T cell receptor beta chains below, sequenced in a study of cytomegalovirus exposure and HLA in healthy donors. TCRdb's table, derived via immunoSEQ multiplex PCR, lists solely in-frame clones and lacks some. The sample shows about 110,000 clones, about nine tenths of them seen only once. Sequenced: PBMCs. The receptors shown here come from a woman aged 18-29 years in good health and CMV-seronegative.

The rearrangement uses TRBV27 and TRBJ2-2; 13 nucleotides agree with TRBD2. Trimming removed 5 bases from V and 1 base from J; junction bases left unmatched: 7. This CDR3 has 18 residues. Germline loops: CDR1 MNHEY, CDR2 SMNVEV (reference sequence). CDR3 nucleotides: TGTGCCAGCAGTGTCCCGGGACTAGCGGGGAAGAACACCGGGGAGCTGTTTTTT. This sequence encodes CASSVPGLAGKNTGELFF.

The chain employs TRBV19 and TRBJ2-7; possible D gene TRBD2, 6 bases. CDR3 length: 17 residues. Germline loops: CDR1 LNHDA, CDR2 SQIVND (reference sequence). The V end was cut by 3 bases, the J end by 3 bases, with 21 bases between. In nucleotides, the CDR3 is TGTGCCAGTAGTATGAGGGTTGGGGACGGGAGAATCTACGAGCAGTACTTC. This codes for CASSMRVGDGRIYEQYF.

The chain has TRBV27 and TRBJ1-1; TRBD1 might be the D (6 bases). Trimming removed 2 bases at V and 0 bases at J, with 10 bases between. The CDR3 has 15 residues. Germline CDR1 and CDR2: MNHEY and SMNVEV (reference sequence). DNA for the CDR3: TGTGCCAGCAGTTTAACAGGGAGCATGAACACTGAAGCTTTCTTT. Translating it yields CASSLTGSMNTEAFF.

The genes are TRBV7-2 and TRBJ1-1, with D maybe TRBD1 (5 bases). CDR3 length: 14 residues. Germline V gene data show CDR1 as SGHTA and CDR2 as FQGNSA. Trimming took off 4 bases at V and 7 bases at J, with 16 bases between the two ends. CDR3 DNA: TGTGCCAGCAGCTCCACTGGGGGAGGGTTTGAAGCTTTCTTT. It is translated as CASSSTGGGFEAFF.